The 8 T cell receptor beta chains reported below all come from one sample, sequenced in a study of T cells in narcolepsy. Generated by immunoSEQ multiplex PCR, the TCRdb table keeps only in-frame clones and is missing some. The sample holds about 32,000 clones, 79% seen once. The material sequenced was memory (CD45RA-) CD4+ T cells from blood. Receptor source: a human donor in good health.

The gene calls are TRBV11-3 and TRBJ2-1; TRBD2 agrees at 9 bases. Germline trimming cut 8 bases from V and 0 bases from J; bases unmatched to any gene: 5. The germline V gene encodes CDR1 SGHNT and CDR2 YENEEA. This CDR3 is built from 15 residues. CDR3 sequence: CASGRSGSSYNEQFF. CDR3 DNA: TGTGCCAGCGGTCGTAGCGGGAGCTCCTACAATGAGCAGTTCTTC.

This clone was observed once. Mismatch with germline at one junction end may stem from a read error. V is TRBV4-1 and J is TRBJ1-5; perhaps TRBD1 as D (6 bases). Germline CDR1 reads MGHRA; CDR2 reads YSYEKL. The CDR3 sequence is 16 residues long. In DNA, the CDR3 is TGTGCCAGCAGCCAAGAAGGGGCAGGGGAAAATCAGCCCCAGCATTTT. Protein product: CASSQEGAGENQPQHF.

The chain links TRBV5-6 to TRBJ2-1, with D unresolved. Trimming took off 0 bases at V and 14 bases at J, with 15 bases between the two ends. The CDR3 is made up of 13 amino acids. Germline CDR1 is SGHDT and CDR2 is YYEEEE. CDR3 region: CASSLAKPGAEFF. As DNA, the CDR3 is TGTGCCAGCAGCTTGGCCAAGCCGGGTGCGGAGTTCTTC.

The gene calls are TRBV19 and TRBJ2-3; TRBD2 matches 14 bases. J lost 1 base, V lost 3 bases, and 12 bases had no gene match. The CDR3 contains 20 residues. Germline V gene lookup returns CDR1 LNHDA and CDR2 SQIVND (reference sequence). The CDR3, as DNA: TGTGCCAGTAGTATTTACGGGACTAGCGGGAGTAGATGGGGCACAGATACGCAGTATTTT. It encodes CASSIYGTSGSRWGTDTQYF.

The chain joins TRBV21-1 to TRBJ2-1; TRBD2, as called in the table, went unchecked against the DNA. TRBV21-1 represents a pseudogene. The CDR3 totals 24 residues. CDR3 DNA sequence: TGTGCCAGCAGATTCCACAGCGGACTAGCGGGGGAGATTGGACCAATCCTCTCCTACAATGAGCAGTTCTTC. Its protein product is CASRFHSGLAGEIGPILSYNEQFF.

The chain has TRBV11-2 and TRBJ2-7, with D possibly TRBD1 on 5 matching bases. V lost 5 bases to trimming and J lost 3 bases, with 17 bases between them. The length of the CDR3 is 15 residues. Per the germline V gene, CDR1 is SGHAT and CDR2 is FQNNGV. Here the CDR3 reads CASSPARVRLYEQYF. In DNA form, the CDR3 reads TGTGCCAGCAGCCCTGCCAGGGTCCGCCTCTACGAGCAGTACTTC. Together with reference TRBV11-2 and TRBJ2-7, the CDR3 gives the full variable domain: EAGVAQSPRYKIIEKRQSVAFWCNPISGHATLYWYQQILGQGPKLLIQFQNNGVVDDSQLPKDRFSAERLKGVDSTLKIQPAKLEDSAVYLCASSPARVRLYEQYFGPGTRLTVT.

This clone was seen once. This chain joins TRBV21-1 and TRBJ2-2; the D call in the table, TRBD1, was not verified against the DNA. TRBV21-1 constitutes a pseudogene. The CDR3 is 18 residues long. CDR3 DNA sequence: TGTGCCAGCAGCACTCCGGGACAGTCAACATCGAACACCGGGGAGCTGTTTTTT. As protein: CASSTPGQSTSNTGELFF.

This sequence joins TRBV2 and TRBJ2-1, with TRBD1 matching over 7 bases. V dropped 3 bases and J dropped 4; count of bases not matched to a gene: 0. Germline CDR1 and CDR2: SNHLY and FYNNEI. CDR3 length: 13 amino acids. CDR3 nucleotides: TGTGCCAGCAGTGACAGGGGGTACAATGAGCAGTTCTTC. Protein sequence: CASSDRGYNEQFF. The whole variable domain, filled in from reference TRBV2 and TRBJ2-1, reads EPEVTQTPSHQVTQMGQEVILRCVPISNHLYFYWYRQILGQKVEFLVSFYNNEISEKSEIFDDQFSVERPDGSNFTLKIRSTKLEDSAMYFCASSDRGYNEQFFGPGTRLTVL.